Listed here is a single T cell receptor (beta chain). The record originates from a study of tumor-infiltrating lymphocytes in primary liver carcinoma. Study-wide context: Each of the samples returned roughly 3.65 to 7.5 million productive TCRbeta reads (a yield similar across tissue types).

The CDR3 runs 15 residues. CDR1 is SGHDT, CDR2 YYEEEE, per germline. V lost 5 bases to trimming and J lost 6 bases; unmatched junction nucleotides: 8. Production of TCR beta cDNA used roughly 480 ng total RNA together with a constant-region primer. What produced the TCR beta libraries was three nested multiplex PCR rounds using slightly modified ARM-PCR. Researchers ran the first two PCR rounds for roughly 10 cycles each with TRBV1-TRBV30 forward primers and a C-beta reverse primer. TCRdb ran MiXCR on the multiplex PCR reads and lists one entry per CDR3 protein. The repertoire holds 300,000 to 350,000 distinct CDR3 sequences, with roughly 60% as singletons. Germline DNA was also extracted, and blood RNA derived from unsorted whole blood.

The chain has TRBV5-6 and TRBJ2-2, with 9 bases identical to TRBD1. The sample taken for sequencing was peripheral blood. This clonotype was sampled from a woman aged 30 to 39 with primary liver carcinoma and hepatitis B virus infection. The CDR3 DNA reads TGTGCCAGCAGGGGACCGGACAGGGGCCCCGGGGAGCTGTTTTTT. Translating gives CASRGPDRGPGELFF. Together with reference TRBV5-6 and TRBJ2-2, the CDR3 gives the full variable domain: DAGVTQSPTHLIKTRGQQVTLRCSPKSGHDTVSWYQQALGQGPQFIFQYYEEEERQRGNFPDRFSGHQFPNYSSELNVNALLLGDSALYLCASRGPDRGPGELFFGEGSRLTVL.